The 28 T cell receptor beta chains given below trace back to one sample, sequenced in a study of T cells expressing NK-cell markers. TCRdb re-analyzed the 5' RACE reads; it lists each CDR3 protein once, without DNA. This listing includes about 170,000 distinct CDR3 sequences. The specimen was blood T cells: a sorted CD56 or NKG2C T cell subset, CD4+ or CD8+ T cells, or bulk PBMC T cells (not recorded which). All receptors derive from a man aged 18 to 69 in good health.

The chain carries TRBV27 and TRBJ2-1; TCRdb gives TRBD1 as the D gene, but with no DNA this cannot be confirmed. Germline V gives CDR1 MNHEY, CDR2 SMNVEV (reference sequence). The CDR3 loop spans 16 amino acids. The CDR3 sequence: CASSRTGTGTYNEQFF.

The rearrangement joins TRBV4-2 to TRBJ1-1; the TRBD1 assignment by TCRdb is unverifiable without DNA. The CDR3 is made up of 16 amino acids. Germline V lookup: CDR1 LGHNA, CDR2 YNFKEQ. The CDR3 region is CASAHSGTLRSTEAFF.

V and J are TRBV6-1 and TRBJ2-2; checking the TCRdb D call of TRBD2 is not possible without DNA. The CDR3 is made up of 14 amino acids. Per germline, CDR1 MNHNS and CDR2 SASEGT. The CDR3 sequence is CASSQGLGAGELFF.

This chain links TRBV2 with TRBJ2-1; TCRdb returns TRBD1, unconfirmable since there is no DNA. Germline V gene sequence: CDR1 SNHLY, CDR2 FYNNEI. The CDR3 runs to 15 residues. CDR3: CASAGTEKFYNEQFF. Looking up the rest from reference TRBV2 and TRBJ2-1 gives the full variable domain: EPEVTQTPSHQVTQMGQEVILRCVPISNHLYFYWYRQILGQKVEFLVSFYNNEISEKSEIFDDQFSVERPDGSNFTLKIRSTKLEDSAMYFCASAGTEKFYNEQFFGPGTRLTVL.

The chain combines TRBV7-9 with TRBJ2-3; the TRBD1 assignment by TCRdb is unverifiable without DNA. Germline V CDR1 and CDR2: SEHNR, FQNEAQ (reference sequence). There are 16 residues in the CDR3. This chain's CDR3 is CASSTHGDRAPDTQYF.

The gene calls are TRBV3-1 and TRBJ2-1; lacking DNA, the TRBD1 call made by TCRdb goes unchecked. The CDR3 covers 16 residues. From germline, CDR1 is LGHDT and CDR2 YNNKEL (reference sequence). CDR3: CASSQEWGQGTNEQFF.

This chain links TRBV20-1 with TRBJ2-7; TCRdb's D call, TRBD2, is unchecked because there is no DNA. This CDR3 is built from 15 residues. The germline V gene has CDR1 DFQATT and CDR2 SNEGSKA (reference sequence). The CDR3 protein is CSARVLAGGFYEQYF.

CDR3 protein: CASSFGTSGGDLRETQYF. The chain has TRBV28 and TRBJ2-5; as DNA is missing, the TRBD2 call by TCRdb cannot be tested. The CDR3 consists of 18 residues. Looked up from germline, CDR1 is MDHEN and CDR2 is SYDVKM.

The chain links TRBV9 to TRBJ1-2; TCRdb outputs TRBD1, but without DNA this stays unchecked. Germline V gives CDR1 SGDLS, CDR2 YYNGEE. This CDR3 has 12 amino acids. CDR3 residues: CASSVGGGGYTF.

The CDR3 loop is CASSPMRGPNEQFF. The chain has TRBV7-3 and TRBJ2-1; there is no DNA to check the TCRdb D call of TRBD1. The CDR3 is made up of 14 amino acids. Germline CDR1 reads SGHTA; CDR2 reads FQGTGA.

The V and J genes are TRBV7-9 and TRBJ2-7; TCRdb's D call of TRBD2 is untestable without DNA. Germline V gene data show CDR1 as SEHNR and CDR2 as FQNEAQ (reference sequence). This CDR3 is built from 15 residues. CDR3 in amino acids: CASSLANPSGYEQYF.

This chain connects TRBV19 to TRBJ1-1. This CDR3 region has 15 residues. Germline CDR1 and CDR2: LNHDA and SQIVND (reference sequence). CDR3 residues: CASTASGWEDTEAFF.

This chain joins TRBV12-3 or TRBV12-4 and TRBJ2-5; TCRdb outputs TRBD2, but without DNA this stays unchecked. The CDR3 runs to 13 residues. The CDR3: CASSLVRWETQYF.

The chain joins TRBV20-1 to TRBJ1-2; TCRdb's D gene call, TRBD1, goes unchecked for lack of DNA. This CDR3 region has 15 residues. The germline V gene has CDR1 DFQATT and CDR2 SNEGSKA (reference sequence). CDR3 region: CSAQSLDSLSEGYTF.

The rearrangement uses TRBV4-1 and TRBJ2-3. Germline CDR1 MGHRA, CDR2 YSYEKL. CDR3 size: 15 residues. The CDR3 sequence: CASSQVETTLGTQYF.

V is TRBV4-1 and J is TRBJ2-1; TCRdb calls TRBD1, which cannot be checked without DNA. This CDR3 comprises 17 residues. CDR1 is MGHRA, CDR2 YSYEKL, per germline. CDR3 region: CASSRDGRGLSYNEQFF.

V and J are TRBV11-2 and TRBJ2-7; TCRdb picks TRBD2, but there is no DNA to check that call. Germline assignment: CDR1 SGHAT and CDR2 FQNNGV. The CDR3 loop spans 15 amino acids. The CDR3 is CASSPGQGLTYEQYF.

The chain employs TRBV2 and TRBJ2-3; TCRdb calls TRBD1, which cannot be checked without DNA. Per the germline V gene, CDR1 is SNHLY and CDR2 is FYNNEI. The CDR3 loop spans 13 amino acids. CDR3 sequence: CASQTGEADTQYF.

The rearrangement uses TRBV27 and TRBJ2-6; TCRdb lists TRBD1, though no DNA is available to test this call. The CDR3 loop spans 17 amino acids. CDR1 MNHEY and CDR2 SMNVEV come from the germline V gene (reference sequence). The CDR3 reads CASSLVTGSSGANVLTF.

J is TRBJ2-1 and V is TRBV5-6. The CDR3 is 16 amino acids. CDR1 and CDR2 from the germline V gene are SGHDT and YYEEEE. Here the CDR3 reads CASSLAASSPYNEQFF.

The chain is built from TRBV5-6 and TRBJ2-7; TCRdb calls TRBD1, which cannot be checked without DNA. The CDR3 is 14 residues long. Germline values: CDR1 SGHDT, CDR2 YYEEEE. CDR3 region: CASSFPGQTYEQYF. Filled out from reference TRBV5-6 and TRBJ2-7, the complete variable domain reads DAGVTQSPTHLIKTRGQQVTLRCSPKSGHDTVSWYQQALGQGPQFIFQYYEEEERQRGNFPDRFSGHQFPNYSSELNVNALLLGDSALYLCASSFPGQTYEQYFGPGTRLTVT.

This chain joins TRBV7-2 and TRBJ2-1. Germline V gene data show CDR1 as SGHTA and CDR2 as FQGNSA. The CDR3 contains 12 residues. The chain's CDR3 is CASSLRWDEQFF.

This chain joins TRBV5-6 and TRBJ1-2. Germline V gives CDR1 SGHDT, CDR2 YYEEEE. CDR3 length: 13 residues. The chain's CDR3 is CASSLGDFYGYTF.

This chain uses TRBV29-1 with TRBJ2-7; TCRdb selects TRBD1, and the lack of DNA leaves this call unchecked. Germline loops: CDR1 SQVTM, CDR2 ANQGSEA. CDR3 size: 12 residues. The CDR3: CSVGGTEYEQYF.

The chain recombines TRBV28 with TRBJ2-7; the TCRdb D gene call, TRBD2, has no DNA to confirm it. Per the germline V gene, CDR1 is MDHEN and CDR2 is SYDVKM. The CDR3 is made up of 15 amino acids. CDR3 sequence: CASSSLSGGNYEQYF.

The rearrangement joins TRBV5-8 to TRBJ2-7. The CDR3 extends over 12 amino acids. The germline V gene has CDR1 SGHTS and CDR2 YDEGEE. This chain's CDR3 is CARTDGPYEQYF.

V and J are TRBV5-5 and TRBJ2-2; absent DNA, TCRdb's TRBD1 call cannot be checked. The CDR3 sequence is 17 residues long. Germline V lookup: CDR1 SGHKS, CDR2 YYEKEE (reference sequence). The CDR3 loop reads CASSLRTRGPNTGELFF.

CDR3 sequence: CASSHGTTNTGELFF. The genes are TRBV3-1 and TRBJ2-2; the TRBD1 assignment by TCRdb is unverifiable without DNA. The CDR3 covers 15 residues. The germline CDR1 and CDR2 sequences are LGHDT and YNNKEL (reference sequence).